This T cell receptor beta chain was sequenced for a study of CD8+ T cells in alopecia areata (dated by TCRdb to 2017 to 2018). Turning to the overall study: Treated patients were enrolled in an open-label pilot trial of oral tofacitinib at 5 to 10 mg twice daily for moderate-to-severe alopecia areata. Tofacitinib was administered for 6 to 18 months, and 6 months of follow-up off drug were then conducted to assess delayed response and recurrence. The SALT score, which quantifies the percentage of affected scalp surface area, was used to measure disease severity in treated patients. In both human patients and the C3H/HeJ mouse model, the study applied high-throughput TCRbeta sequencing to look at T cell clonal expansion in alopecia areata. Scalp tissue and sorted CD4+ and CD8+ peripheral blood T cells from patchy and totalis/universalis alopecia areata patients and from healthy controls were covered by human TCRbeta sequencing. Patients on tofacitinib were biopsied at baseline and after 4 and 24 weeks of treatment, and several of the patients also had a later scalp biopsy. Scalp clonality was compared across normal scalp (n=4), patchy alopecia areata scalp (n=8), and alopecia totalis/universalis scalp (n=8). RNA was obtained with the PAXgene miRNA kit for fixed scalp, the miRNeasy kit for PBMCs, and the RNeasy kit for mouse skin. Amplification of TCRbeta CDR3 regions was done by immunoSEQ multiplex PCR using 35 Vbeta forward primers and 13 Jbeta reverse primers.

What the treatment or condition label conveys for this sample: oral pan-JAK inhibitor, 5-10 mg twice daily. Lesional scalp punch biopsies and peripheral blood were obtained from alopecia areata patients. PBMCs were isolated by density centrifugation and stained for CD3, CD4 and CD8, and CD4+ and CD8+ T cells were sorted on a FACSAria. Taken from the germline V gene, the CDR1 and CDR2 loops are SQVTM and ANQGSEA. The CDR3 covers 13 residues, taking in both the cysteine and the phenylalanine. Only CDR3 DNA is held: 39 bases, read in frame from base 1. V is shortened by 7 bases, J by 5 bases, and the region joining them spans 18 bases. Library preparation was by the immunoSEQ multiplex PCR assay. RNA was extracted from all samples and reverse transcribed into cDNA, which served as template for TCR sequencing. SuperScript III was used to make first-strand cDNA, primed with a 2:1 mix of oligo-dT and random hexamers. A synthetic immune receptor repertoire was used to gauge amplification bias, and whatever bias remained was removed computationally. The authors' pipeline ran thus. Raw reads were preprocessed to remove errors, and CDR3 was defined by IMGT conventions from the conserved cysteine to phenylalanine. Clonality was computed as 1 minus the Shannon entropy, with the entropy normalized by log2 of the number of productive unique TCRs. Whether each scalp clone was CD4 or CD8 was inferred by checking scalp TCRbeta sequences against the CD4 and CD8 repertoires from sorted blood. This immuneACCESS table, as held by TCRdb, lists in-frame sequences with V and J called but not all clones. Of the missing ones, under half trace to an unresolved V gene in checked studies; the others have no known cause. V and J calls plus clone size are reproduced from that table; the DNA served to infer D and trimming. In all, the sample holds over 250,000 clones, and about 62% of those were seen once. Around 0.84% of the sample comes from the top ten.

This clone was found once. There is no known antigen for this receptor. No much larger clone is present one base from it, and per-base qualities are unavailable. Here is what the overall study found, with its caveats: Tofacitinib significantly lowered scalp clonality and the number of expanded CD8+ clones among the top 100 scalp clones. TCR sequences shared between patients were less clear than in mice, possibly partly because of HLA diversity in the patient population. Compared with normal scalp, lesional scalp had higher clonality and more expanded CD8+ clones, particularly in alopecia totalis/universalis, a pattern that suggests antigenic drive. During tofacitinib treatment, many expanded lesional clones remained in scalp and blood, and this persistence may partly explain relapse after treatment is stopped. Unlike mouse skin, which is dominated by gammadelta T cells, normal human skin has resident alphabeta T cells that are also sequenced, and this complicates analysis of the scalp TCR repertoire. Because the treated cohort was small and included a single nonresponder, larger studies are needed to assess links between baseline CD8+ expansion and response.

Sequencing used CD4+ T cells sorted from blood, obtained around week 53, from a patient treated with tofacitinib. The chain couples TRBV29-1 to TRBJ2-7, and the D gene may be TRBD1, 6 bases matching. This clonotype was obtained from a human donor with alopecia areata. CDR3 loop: CSASPSRGDEQYF. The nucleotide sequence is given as TGCAGCGCGAGCCCTTCCAGGGGTGACGAGCAGTACTTC.